This record concerns one T cell receptor beta chain sequence. Its antigen is not known. Germline is not matched at one junction end, which may reflect a read error. The sample carries other DNA sequences with the same CDR3. The entry originates in a study of cytomegalovirus exposure and HLA in healthy donors. Study findings and constraints: It was in a later analysis that TCR association rates were seen to vary by HLA locus, highest for DRB1 and lowest for HLA-C. Later analysis suggested most CMV-associated TCR beta chains were HLA-restricted.

PCR amplification relied on 60 Vbeta primers (plus 13 Jbeta primers). The data were produced by immunoSEQ multiplex PCR, yet TCRdb's version contains in-frame clones alone and is incomplete. The repertoire holds about 150,000 clones, with about 79% as singletons. The sequence was obtained from a male donor in good health and CMV-seronegative. The sequenced material came from PBMCs.

CDR3 protein: CASSLELAGGTYNEQFF. CDR3 nucleotide sequence: TGTGCCAGCAGCTTAGAACTAGCGGGGGGTACCTACAACGAGCAGTTCTTC. The gene calls are TRBV11-1 and TRBJ2-1; the match to TRBD2 covers 12 bases. CDR1 SGHAT and CDR2 FQDESV come from the germline V gene (reference sequence). The CDR3 is 17 amino acids.